The 25 T cell receptor beta chains listed next were all sequenced from one sample in a study of PD-1 blockade in classical Hodgkin lymphoma. No patient escaped relapse after autologous stem cell transplantation, and brentuximab vedotin exposure varied. Assay: immunoSEQ multiplex PCR; the TCRdb copy retains only in-frame clones and omits some. The data show about 22,000 clones, roughly two thirds seen once. Sequencing used peripheral blood mononuclear cells (PBMCs), obtained at baseline. The receptor set was obtained from a human donor with classical Hodgkin lymphoma.

V is TRBV5-6 and J is TRBJ1-1; unclear D gene. Looked up from germline, CDR1 is SGHDT and CDR2 is YYEEEE. V shed 0 bases and J shed 1 base, with 7 bases lying between them. The CDR3 has 14 amino acids. In nucleotides, the CDR3 is TGTGCCAGCAGCTTGGGCCAATGGAACACTGAAGCTTTCTTT. Its translation: CASSLGQWNTEAFF.

This rearrangement joins TRBV20-1 to TRBJ2-5; 8 nucleotides match TRBD1. Trimming cost V 5 bases and J 4 bases; bases outside gene matches: 0. Looked up from germline, CDR1 is DFQATT and CDR2 is SNEGSKA (reference sequence). CDR3 length: 11 amino acids. For the CDR3, the DNA is TGCAGTGCTCAGGGGGCAGAGACCCAGTACTTC. It is translated as CSAQGAETQYF.

This clone was picked up a small number of times. The rearrangement uses TRBV6-5 and TRBJ1-1; TRBD1 matches 8 bases. This CDR3 region has 13 residues. CDR1 and CDR2 (germline): MNHEY, SVGAGI. V dropped 0 bases and J dropped 11; count of bases not matched to a gene: 5. As DNA, the CDR3 is TGTGCCAGCAGTTACTCGGACAGGGAGGTGGCTTTCTTT. Its translation: CASSYSDREVAFF.

The table lists this clone with a few counts. This chain joins TRBV11-2 and TRBJ2-1, with D hard to call. Trimming pared 3 bases from V and 5 bases from J, leaving 11 bases between. The CDR3 contains 14 residues. Germline V gene sequence: CDR1 SGHAT, CDR2 FQNNGV. CDR3 in amino acids: CASSLPQRNNEQFF. The CDR3 DNA is TGTGCCAGCAGCTTGCCCCAGAGAAACAATGAGCAGTTCTTC.

The sample holds one count of this clone. The V and J genes are TRBV28 and TRBJ2-1, with 9 bases fitting TRBD1. The CDR3 totals 16 residues. With 7 bases clipped from V and 3 bases from J, the junction kept 10 bases outside the gene matches. The germline V gene encodes CDR1 MDHEN and CDR2 SYDVKM. The CDR3 loop reads CASIPGGTGYYNEQFF. In DNA form, the CDR3 reads TGTGCCAGCATTCCCGGCGGGACAGGGTACTACAATGAGCAGTTCTTC.

This clone was detected a few times. This chain uses TRBV2 with TRBJ2-7; possible D gene TRBD1, 6 bases. Trimming removed 2 bases from V and 0 bases from J, with 11 bases in between. The length of the CDR3 is 15 residues. The germline CDR1 and CDR2 sequences are SNHLY and FYNNEI. The CDR3 region has the DNA TGTGCCAGCAGTGAACAGGGGACAAACTCCTACGAGCAGTACTTC. Encoded protein: CASSEQGTNSYEQYF.

The V gene is TRBV14, the J gene TRBJ2-7; 10 bases map to TRBD2. Trimming at V came to 1 base and at J to 6 bases, leaving 6 bases not matched to a gene. Germline-derived CDR1 and CDR2 are SGHDN and FVKESK. The CDR3 sequence is 15 residues long. The CDR3 loop reads CASSQAGTSVGEQYF. CDR3 nucleotide sequence: TGTGCCAGCAGCCAAGCCGGGACTAGCGTGGGCGAGCAGTACTTC.

The chain carries TRBV30 and TRBJ2-5; D possibly corresponds to TRBD1 (6 bases). Germline CDR1 GTSNPN, CDR2 SVGIG (reference sequence). V lost 1 base and J 7 bases, leaving 13 bases between the germline ends. CDR3 length: 13 residues. The CDR3 loop is CAWSALDRWTQYF. The CDR3 DNA is TGTGCCTGGAGTGCCCTTGACAGGTGGACCCAGTACTTC.

The chain links TRBV10-3 to TRBJ2-7; D possibly corresponds to TRBD1 (6 bases). Deletions cut 10 bases from V and 4 bases from J, with 20 bases between. The CDR3 extends over 14 amino acids. Germline-derived CDR1 and CDR2 are ENHRY and SYGVKD. CDR3 protein: CATFGGPGWYEQYF. The CDR3 DNA is TGTGCCACCTTTGGGGGCCCCGGGTGGTACGAGCAGTACTTC.

This clone is a singleton in its sample. V usage is TRBV2 and J usage is TRBJ1-1; D gene unclear. V was pared by 1 base and J by 8 bases, with 8 bases between. CDR1 is SNHLY and CDR2 is FYNNEI in the germline V gene. The CDR3 length is 12 residues. The CDR3 DNA sequence: TGTGCCAGCAGTGAAGAGGGAAAGGAAGCTTTCTTT. Translated: CASSEEGKEAFF. The full variable domain, with the rest looked up from reference TRBV2 and TRBJ1-1, is EPEVTQTPSHQVTQMGQEVILRCVPISNHLYFYWYRQILGQKVEFLVSFYNNEISEKSEIFDDQFSVERPDGSNFTLKIRSTKLEDSAMYFCASSEEGKEAFFGQGTRLTVV.

V and J are TRBV19 and TRBJ1-1; 8 bases are a match to TRBD1. The ends lost 6 bases at V and 3 bases at J; junction bases unmatched: 3. The germline CDR1 and CDR2 sequences are LNHDA and SQIVND (reference sequence). The CDR3 sequence is 13 residues long. The CDR3: CASSKTGDTEAFF. CDR3 nucleotide sequence: TGTGCCAGTAGCAAGACAGGGGACACTGAAGCTTTCTTT. Together with reference TRBV19 and TRBJ1-1, the CDR3 gives the full variable domain: DGGITQSPKYLFRKEGQNVTLSCEQNLNHDAMYWYRQDPGQGLRLIYYSQIVNDFQKGDIAEGYSVSREKKESFPLTVTSAQKNPTAFYLCASSKTGDTEAFFGQGTRLTVV.

This clone was picked up a small number of times. This chain uses TRBV10-1 with TRBJ2-1; D is unresolved. The germline V and J ends were trimmed by 6 bases and 10 bases, with 16 bases remaining between them. Germline V gene lookup returns CDR1 WNHNN and CDR2 SYGVQD (reference sequence). The length of the CDR3 is 13 residues. The CDR3 bases are TGCGCCAGCAGCCTCAATCGACGGGCAGAGCAGTTCTTC. It encodes CASSLNRRAEQFF.

The gene calls are TRBV14 and TRBJ2-1; D possibly corresponds to TRBD2 (5 bases). Germline CDR1 is SGHDN and CDR2 is FVKESK. The CDR3 spans 15 residues. Trimming left V 5 bases short and J 0 bases short, with 11 bases between. In DNA, the CDR3 is TGTGCCAGCAGCACCCTGACTACCTCCTACAATGAGCAGTTCTTC. This codes for CASSTLTTSYNEQFF.

The chain uses TRBV2 and TRBJ2-7, with no clear D. Trimming shortened V by 1 base and J by 1 base, and 11 bases separated the two germline ends. The CDR3 has 15 amino acids. The germline CDR1 and CDR2 sequences are SNHLY and FYNNEI. The CDR3 region is CASSEDRTYSYEQYF. CDR3 sequence (DNA): TGTGCCAGCAGTGAAGATAGAACTTATTCCTACGAGCAGTACTTC.

V is TRBV7-9 and J is TRBJ2-2; tentative D call: TRBD1 (6 bases). Germline values: CDR1 SEHNR, CDR2 FQNEAQ (reference sequence). V lost 3 bases to trimming and J lost 2 bases, with 16 bases between them. The CDR3 spans 17 residues. CDR3 in amino acids: CASSLSPDSSNTGELFF. The CDR3 nucleotides read TGTGCCAGCAGCTTGTCGCCGGACAGCTCTAACACCGGGGAGCTGTTTTTT. The full variable domain, completed using reference TRBV7-9 and TRBJ2-2, is DTGVSQNPRHKITKRGQNVTFRCDPISEHNRLYWYRQTLGQGPEFLTYFQNEAQLEKSRLLSDRFSAERPKGSFSTLEIQRTEQGDSAMYLCASSLSPDSSNTGELFFGEGSRLTVL.

This clone was counted between two and nine times. This chain connects TRBV7-2 to TRBJ1-2, with a tentative D call TRBD1 (6 bases). Trimming pared 2 bases from V and 4 bases from J, leaving 17 bases between. Germline V gives CDR1 SGHTA, CDR2 FQGNSA. The CDR3 sequence is 16 residues long. DNA of the CDR3: TGTGCCAGCAGCTTAAGACAGGCTTCTGTATTCTATGGCTACACCTTC. Amino acid sequence: CASSLRQASVFYGYTF. Complete variable domain (other parts from reference TRBV7-2 and TRBJ1-2): GAGVSQSPSNKVTEKGKDVELRCDPISGHTALYWYRQSLGQGLEFLIYFQGNSAPDKSGLPSDRFSAERTGGSVSTLTIQRTQQEDSAVYLCASSLRQASVFYGYTFGSGTRLTVV.

A word on this clone: A read error may account for a junction end that differs from germline. The chain is built from TRBV5-6 and TRBJ2-7; D is unclear. This CDR3 spans 11 amino acids. Germline V lookup: CDR1 SGHDT, CDR2 YYEEEE. CDR3 amino acids: CASSGAYEQHF. Written as DNA, the CDR3 is TGTGCCAGCAGCGGCGCCTACGAGCAGCACTTC.

This clone occurred a few times. The chain uses TRBV19 and TRBJ2-3, with 9 bases matching TRBD1. Germline CDR1 is LNHDA and CDR2 is SQIVND (reference sequence). V lost 3 bases and J lost 2; bases outside the gene matches: 6. The CDR3 runs to 16 residues. In DNA, the CDR3 is TGTGCCAGTAGTATGGGGACAGGGCTCCCCACAGATACGCAGTATTTT. Its protein is CASSMGTGLPTDTQYF.

This chain links TRBV28 with TRBJ2-1, with 7 bases aligning to TRBD2. Trimming took 4 bases from V and 0 from J; bases not matched to a gene: 15. The CDR3 runs 19 residues. CDR1 and CDR2 from the germline V gene are MDHEN and SYDVKM. The CDR3 spells CASSSFSPIAGSSYNEQFF. Written as DNA, the CDR3 is TGTGCCAGCAGTTCCTTTTCCCCCATAGCGGGTTCCTCCTACAATGAGCAGTTCTTC.

This chain links TRBV30 with TRBJ1-2, with TRBD1 matching 7 bases. Germline trimming cut 1 base from V and 5 bases from J; bases unmatched to any gene: 4. Germline assignment: CDR1 GTSNPN and CDR2 SVGIG (reference sequence). The CDR3 runs to 13 residues. In nucleotides, the CDR3 is TGTGCCTGGAGTGGACAGGGTCGGTATGGCTACACCTTC. Translating it yields CAWSGQGRYGYTF. The full variable domain, with the rest looked up from reference TRBV30 and TRBJ1-2, is SQTIHQWPATLVQPVGSPLSLECTVEGTSNPNLYWYRQAAGRGLQLLFYSVGIGQISSEVPQNLSASRPQDRQFILSSKKLLLSDSGFYLCAWSGQGRYGYTFGSGTRLTVV.

The DNA for the CDR3 is TGTGCCAGTAGCCGGGGGGGCCCCTTTATCTACAATGAGCAGTTCTTC. Residues: CASSRGGPFIYNEQFF. The chain carries TRBV19 and TRBJ2-1; 8 bases are shared with TRBD2. CDR3 length: 16 residues. CDR1 is LNHDA and CDR2 is SQIVND in the germline V gene (reference sequence). With 6 bases clipped from V and 3 bases from J, the junction kept 10 bases outside the gene matches.

A note on this clone: This could be a read error, since a much larger clone is one nucleotide away. This CDR3 is also generated by other DNA sequences in the sample. This chain connects TRBV10-3 to TRBJ2-5, with D perhaps being TRBD1 or TRBD2 (6 bases each). There are 16 residues in the CDR3. V lost 2 bases and J lost 4, with 17 bases in between. The germline V gene has CDR1 ENHRY and CDR2 SYGVKD. The CDR3: CAISETSRGPGETQYF. The CDR3 coding sequence is TGTGCCATCAGTGAGACCTCACGGGGGCCGGGAGAGACCCAGTACTTC.

The chain is built from TRBV10-2 and TRBJ1-2; D is possibly TRBD1 (5 bases). Germline lookup yields CDR1 WSHSY and CDR2 SAAADI. Trimming took off 7 bases at V and 4 bases at J, with 10 bases between the two ends. The CDR3 is 12 amino acids. CDR3 sequence (DNA): TGCGCCAGCAACCAGGGTATCTATGGCTACACCTTC. This sequence encodes CASNQGIYGYTF.

The rearrangement joins TRBV19 to TRBJ1-5; 7 nucleotides align to TRBD1. The CDR3 has 14 residues. CDR1 LNHDA and CDR2 SQIVND come from the germline V gene (reference sequence). The junction had 8 bases not matched to a gene; V was cut back by 5 bases and J by 7 bases. The CDR3 region has the DNA TGTGCCAGTAGTCCTGGGACAGCCTCACAGCCCCAGCATTTT. Translating it yields CASSPGTASQPQHF.

The sample holds a few counts of this clone. Here the CDR3 DNA reads TGTGCCAGTAGTATGACAGGTGGTAGTGGGACCCAGTACTTC. It yields the protein CASSMTGGSGTQYF. V is TRBV19 and J is TRBJ2-5, with D maybe TRBD1 (6 bases). Trimming shortened V by 3 bases and J by 7 bases, and 15 bases separated the two germline ends. This CDR3 has 14 amino acids. From germline, CDR1 is LNHDA and CDR2 SQIVND (reference sequence).